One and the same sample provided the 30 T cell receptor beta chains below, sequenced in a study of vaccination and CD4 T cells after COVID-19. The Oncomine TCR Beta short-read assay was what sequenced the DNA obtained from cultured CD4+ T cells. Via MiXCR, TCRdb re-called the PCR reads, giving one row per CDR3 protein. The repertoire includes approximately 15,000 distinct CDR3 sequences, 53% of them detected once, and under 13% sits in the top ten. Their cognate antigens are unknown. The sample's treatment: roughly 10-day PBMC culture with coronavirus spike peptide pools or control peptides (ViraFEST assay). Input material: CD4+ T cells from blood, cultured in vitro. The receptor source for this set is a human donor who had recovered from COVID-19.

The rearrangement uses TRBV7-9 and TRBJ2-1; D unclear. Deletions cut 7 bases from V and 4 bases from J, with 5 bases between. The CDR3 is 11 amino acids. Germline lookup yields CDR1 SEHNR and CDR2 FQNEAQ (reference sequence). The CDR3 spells CASNRYNEQFF. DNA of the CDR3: TGTGCCAGCAACCGATACAATGAGCAGTTCTTC.

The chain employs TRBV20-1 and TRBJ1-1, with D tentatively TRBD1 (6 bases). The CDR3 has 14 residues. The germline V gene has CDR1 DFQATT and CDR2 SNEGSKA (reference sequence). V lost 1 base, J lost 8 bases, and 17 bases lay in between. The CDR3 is CSARGRGRTTEAFF. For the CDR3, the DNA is TGCAGTGCTAGAGGAAGGGGGAGAACAACGGAAGCTTTCTTT.

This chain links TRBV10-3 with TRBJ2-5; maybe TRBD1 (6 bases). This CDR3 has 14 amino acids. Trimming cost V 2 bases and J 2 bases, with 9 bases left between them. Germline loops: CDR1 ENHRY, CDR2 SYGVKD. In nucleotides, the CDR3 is TGTGCCATCAGTGAGGGTGGACAGCAAGAGACCCAGTACTTC. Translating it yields CAISEGGQQETQYF.

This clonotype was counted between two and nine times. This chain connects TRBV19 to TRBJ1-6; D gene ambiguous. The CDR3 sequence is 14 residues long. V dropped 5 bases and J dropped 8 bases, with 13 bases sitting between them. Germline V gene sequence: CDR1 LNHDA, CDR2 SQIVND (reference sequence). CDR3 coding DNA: TGTGCCAGTAGTCCCCGGACTGCTCATTCACCCCTCCACTTT. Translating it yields CASSPRTAHSPLHF.

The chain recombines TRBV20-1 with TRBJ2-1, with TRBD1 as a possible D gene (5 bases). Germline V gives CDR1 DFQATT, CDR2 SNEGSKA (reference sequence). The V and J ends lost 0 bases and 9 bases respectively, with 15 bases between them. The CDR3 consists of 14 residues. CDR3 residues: CSAREARGLSEQFF. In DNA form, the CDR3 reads TGCAGTGCTAGAGAGGCTAGGGGTCTGAGTGAGCAGTTCTTC.

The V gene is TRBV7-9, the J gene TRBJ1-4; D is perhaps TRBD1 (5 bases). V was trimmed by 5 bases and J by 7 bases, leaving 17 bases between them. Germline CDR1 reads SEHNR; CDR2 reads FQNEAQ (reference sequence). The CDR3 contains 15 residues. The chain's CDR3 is CASSPGHANGEKLFF. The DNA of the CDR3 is TGTGCCAGCAGCCCCGGACACGCTAACGGTGAAAAACTGTTTTTT.

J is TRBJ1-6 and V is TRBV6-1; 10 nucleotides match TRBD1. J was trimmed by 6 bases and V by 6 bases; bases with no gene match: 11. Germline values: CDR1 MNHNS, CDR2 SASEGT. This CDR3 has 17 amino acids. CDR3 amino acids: CASRGDRGSLTNSPLHF. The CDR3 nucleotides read TGTGCCAGCAGGGGGGACAGGGGCTCTCTCACTAATTCACCCCTCCACTTT.

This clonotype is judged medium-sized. This chain's CDR3 is CASSPRGDQPQHF. The CDR3 DNA reads TGTGCCAGCAGCCCTAGGGGGGATCAGCCCCAGCATTTT. J is TRBJ1-5 and V is TRBV7-2; D possibly corresponds to TRBD1 (6 bases). Germline CDR1 is SGHTA and CDR2 is FQGNSA. V was clipped by 5 bases and J by 5 bases, with 10 bases between them. This CDR3 contains 13 residues.

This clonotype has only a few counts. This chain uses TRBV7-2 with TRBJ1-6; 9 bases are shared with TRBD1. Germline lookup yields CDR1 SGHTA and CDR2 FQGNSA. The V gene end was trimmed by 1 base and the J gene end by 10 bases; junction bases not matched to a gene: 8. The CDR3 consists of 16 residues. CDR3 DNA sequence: TGTGCCAGCAGCTTAGTGGGGACAGGGATCGGATCACCCCTCCACTTT. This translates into CASSLVGTGIGSPLHF.

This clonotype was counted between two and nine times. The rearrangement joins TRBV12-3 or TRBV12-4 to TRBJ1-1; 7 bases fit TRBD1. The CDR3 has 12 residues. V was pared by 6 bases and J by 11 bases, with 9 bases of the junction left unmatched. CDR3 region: CASSRRGGGAFF. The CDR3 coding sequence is TGTGCCAGCAGCCGCAGGGGGGGTGGGGCTTTCTTT.

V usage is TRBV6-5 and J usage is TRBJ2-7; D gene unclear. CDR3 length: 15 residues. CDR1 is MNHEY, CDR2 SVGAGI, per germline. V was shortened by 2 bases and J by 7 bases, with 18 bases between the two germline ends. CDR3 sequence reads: CASSYAYQASGEQYF. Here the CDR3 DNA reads TGTGCCAGCAGTTACGCGTACCAGGCGTCTGGGGAGCAGTACTTC.

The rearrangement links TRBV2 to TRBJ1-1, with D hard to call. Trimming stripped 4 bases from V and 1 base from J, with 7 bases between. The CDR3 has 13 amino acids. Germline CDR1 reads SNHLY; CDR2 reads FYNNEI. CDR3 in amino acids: CASSVSANTEAFF. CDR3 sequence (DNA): TGTGCCAGCAGTGTGTCAGCGAACACTGAAGCTTTCTTT.

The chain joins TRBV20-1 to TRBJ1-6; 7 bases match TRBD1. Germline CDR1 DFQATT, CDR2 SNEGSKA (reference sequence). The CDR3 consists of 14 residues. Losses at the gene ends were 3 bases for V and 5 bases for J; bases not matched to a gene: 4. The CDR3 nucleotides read TGCAGTGCTAGCGGGGACAGCAATAATTCACCCCTCCACTTT. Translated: CSASGDSNNSPLHF.

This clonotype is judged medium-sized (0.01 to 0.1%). The CDR3 region is CASRAGTANQPQHF. In nucleotides, the CDR3 is TGTGCCAGCAGGGCCGGGACAGCTAATCAGCCCCAGCATTTT. The chain couples TRBV12-3 or TRBV12-4 to TRBJ1-5, with 7 bases aligning to TRBD1. J was trimmed by 4 bases and V by 6 bases; bases with no gene match: 6. This CDR3 has 14 amino acids.

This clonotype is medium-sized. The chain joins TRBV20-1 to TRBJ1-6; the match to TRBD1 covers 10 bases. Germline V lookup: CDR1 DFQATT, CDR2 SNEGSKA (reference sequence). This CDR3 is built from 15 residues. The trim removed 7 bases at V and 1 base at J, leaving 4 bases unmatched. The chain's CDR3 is CSGRTGGSYNSPLHF. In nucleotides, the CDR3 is TGCAGTGGACGGACAGGGGGTTCCTATAATTCACCCCTCCACTTT.

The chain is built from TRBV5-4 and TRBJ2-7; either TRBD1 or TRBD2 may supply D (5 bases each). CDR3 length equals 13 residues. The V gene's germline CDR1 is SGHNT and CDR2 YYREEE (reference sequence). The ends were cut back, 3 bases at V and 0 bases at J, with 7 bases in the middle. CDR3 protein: CASSWGISYEQYF. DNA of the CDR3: TGTGCCAGCAGCTGGGGGATCTCCTACGAGCAGTACTTC.

This CDR3 is CASSHGRESTDTQYF. CDR3 in DNA: TGCGCCAGCAGCCATGGACGGGAGAGCACAGATACGCAGTATTTT. This chain links TRBV4-1 with TRBJ2-3; a weak D match, TRBD2 (6 bases). Trimming took off 3 bases at V and 0 bases at J, with 10 bases between the two ends. The germline V gene has CDR1 MGHRA and CDR2 YSYEKL. The CDR3 contains 15 residues.

The CDR3 DNA follows: TGTGCCAGCAGTTTACCCGAGGGGCGCAATCGGGAGTATTTT. This sequence encodes CASSLPEGRNREYF. This chain joins TRBV12-3 or TRBV12-4 and TRBJ2-3; the D call may be TRBD1 or TRBD2 (5 bases each). The CDR3 extends over 14 amino acids. V dropped 2 bases and J dropped 13 bases, with 19 bases sitting between them.

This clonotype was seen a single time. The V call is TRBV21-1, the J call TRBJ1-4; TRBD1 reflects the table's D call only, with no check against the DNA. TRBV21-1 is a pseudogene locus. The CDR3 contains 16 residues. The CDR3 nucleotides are TGTGCCAGCAGTCGGCCGCGACAGGAGAACAATGAAAAACTGTTTTTT. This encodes CASSRPRQENNEKLFF.

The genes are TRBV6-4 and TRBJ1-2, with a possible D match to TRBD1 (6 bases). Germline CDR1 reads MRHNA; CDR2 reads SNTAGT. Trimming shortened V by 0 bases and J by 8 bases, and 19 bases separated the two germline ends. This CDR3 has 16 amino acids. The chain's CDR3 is CASSDSMAGGGGGYTF. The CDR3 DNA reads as TGTGCCAGCAGTGACTCGATGGCCGGGGGCGGAGGAGGCTACACCTTC.

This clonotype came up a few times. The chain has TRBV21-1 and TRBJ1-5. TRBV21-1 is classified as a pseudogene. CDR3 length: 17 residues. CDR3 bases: TGTGCCAGCAGCAAAGGTGGCCCTTGGGGTAGCAATCAGCCCCAGCATTTT. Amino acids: CASSKGGPWGSNQPQHF.

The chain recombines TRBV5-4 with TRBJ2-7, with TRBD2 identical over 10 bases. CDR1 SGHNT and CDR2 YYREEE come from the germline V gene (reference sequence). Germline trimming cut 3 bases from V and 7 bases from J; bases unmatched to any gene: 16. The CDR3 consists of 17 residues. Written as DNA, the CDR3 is TGTGCCAGCAGCTGGGCCGCTAGCGGGAGTTCCCCAAGGGAGCAGTACTTC. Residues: CASSWAASGSSPREQYF.

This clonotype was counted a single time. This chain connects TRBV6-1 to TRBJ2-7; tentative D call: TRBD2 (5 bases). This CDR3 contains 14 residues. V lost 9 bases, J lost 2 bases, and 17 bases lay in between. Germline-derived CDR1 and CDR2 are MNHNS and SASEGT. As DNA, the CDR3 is TGTGCCAGTAAAGCGGACCTATGGGCCTACGAGCAGTACTTC. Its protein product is CASKADLWAYEQYF.

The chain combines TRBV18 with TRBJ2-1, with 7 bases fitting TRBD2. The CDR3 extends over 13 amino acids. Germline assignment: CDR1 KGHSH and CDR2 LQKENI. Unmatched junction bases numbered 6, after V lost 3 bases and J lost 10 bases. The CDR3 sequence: CASSPPSGSEQFF. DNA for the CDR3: TGTGCCAGCTCACCCCCTAGCGGCTCGGAGCAGTTCTTC.

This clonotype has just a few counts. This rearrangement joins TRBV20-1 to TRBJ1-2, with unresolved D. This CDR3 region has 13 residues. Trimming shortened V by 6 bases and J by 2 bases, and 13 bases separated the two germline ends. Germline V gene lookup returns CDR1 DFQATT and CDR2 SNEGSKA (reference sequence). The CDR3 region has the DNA TGCAGTGCCGACCCGACCGCAAACTATGGCTACACCTTC. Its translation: CSADPTANYGYTF.

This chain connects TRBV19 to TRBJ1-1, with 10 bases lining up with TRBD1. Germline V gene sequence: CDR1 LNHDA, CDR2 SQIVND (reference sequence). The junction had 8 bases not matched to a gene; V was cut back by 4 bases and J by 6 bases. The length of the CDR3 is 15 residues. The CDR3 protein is CASSTKTGGSPEAFF. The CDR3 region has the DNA TGTGCCAGTAGTACAAAGACAGGGGGCTCCCCTGAAGCTTTCTTT.

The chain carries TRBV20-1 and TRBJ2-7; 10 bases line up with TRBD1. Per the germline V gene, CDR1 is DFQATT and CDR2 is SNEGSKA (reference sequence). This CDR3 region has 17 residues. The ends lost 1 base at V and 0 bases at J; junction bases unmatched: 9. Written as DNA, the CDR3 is TGCAGTGCTAGAGGAGGGGACAGGGGATTCGACTCCTACGAGCAGTACTTC. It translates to CSARGGDRGFDSYEQYF.

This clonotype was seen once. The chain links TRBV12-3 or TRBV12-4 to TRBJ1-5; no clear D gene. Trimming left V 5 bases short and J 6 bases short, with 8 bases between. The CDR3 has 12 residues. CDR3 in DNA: TGTGCCAGCAGTCCGCTCGGTCAGCCCCAGCATTTT. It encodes CASSPLGQPQHF.

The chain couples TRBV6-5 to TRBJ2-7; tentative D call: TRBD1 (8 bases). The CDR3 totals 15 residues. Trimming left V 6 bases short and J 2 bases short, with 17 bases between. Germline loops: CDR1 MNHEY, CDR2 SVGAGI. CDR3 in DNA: TGTGCCAGCAGGTACGGACAGGGAGGGACCTACGAGCAGTACTTC. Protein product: CASRYGQGGTYEQYF.

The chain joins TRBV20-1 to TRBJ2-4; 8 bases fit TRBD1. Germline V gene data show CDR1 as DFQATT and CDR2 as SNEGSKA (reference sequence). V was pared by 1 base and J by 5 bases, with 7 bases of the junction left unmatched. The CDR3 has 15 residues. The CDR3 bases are TGCAGTGCTAGAGTCAGGGGGCGCGGGGAAAACATTCAGTACTTC. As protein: CSARVRGRGENIQYF.